A single sample gave rise to the 25 T cell receptor beta chains below, sequenced in a study of a mutant IDH1 vaccine in newly diagnosed glioma. Only in-frame clones appear in the TCRdb table, and some are missing; sequencing was by immunoSEQ multiplex PCR. The table lists tens of thousands of clones, roughly 82% of them singletons. Sample time point: baseline, week 1 (first vaccination visit). Described treatment: pre-vaccination baseline after standard-of-care therapy. This specimen was PBMCs, taken from a glioma patient treated with radiotherapy, temozolomide or both. These receptors were taken from a young man with glioma.

In its sample, this clone was seen a few times. The chain is built from TRBV6-4 and TRBJ1-5; D unclear. The V end was cut by 3 bases, the J end by 8 bases, with 14 bases between. This CDR3 has 14 amino acids. In germline, CDR1 is MRHNA, CDR2 SNTAGT. This chain's CDR3 is CASSEESDGKPQHF. The CDR3 nucleotides are TGTGCCAGCAGTGAAGAGTCGGACGGTAAGCCCCAGCATTTT.

This chain connects TRBV5-1 to TRBJ2-2, with TRBD2 matching over 7 bases. Germline V gene lookup returns CDR1 SGHRS and CDR2 YFSETQ. V trimming: 6 bases; J trimming: 3 bases; junction bases outside the gene matches: 11. The CDR3 is made up of 16 amino acids. CDR3 sequence (DNA): TGCGCCAGCACAATAGCCGGGAGGCCGGACACCGGGGAGCTGTTTTTT. This gives the protein CASTIAGRPDTGELFF. Filled out from reference TRBV5-1 and TRBJ2-2, the complete variable domain reads KAGVTQTPRYLIKTRGQQVTLSCSPISGHRSVSWYQQTPGQGLQFLFEYFSETQRNKGNFPGRFSGRQFSNSRSEMNVSTLELGDSALYLCASTIAGRPDTGELFFGEGSRLTVL.

V is TRBV19 and J is TRBJ1-1; tentatively, D is TRBD1 (6 bases). Trimming took off 9 bases at V and 10 bases at J, with 27 bases between the two ends. Germline V gene lookup returns CDR1 LNHDA and CDR2 SQIVND (reference sequence). This CDR3 has 15 amino acids. The CDR3: CASRTAEREPVAAFF. The CDR3 DNA is TGTGCCAGCAGGACAGCGGAACGTGAACCAGTAGCAGCTTTCTTT.

J is TRBJ1-1 and V is TRBV29-1, with D tentatively TRBD1 (5 bases). Per the germline V gene, CDR1 is SQVTM and CDR2 is ANQGSEA. Trimming removed 8 bases at V and 3 bases at J, with 16 bases between. This CDR3 comprises 13 residues. In nucleotides, the CDR3 is TGCAGCTCGCGGGACGGCTTTGACACTGAAGCTTTCTTT. Translating gives CSSRDGFDTEAFF.

The V gene is TRBV19, the J gene TRBJ2-6; D is undetermined. V gave up 7 bases and J gave up 0 bases, with 10 bases separating them. Germline V gene sequence: CDR1 LNHDA, CDR2 SQIVND (reference sequence). CDR3 length: 15 amino acids. DNA of the CDR3: TGTGCCAGTAAAACCCAATTCTCTGGGGCCAACGTCCTGACTTTC. It yields the protein CASKTQFSGANVLTF.

The chain employs TRBV4-1 and TRBJ1-2; D ambiguous. The CDR3 length is 17 residues. V dropped 3 bases and J dropped 7 bases, with 24 bases sitting between them. Germline V gene data show CDR1 as MGHRA and CDR2 as YSYEKL. CDR3: CASSQGLRLDRGGGYTF. In DNA form, the CDR3 reads TGCGCCAGCAGCCAGGGATTGAGATTGGACCGTGGCGGTGGCTACACCTTC.

A single count supports this clone. The DNA of the CDR3 is TGTGCCAGCAGTGAACAGAGTATAAATTCACCCCTCCACTTT. Amino acid sequence: CASSEQSINSPLHF. The chain has TRBV6-4 and TRBJ1-6; D is unresolved. Germline CDR1 MRHNA, CDR2 SNTAGT. V lost 3 bases and J lost 7, with 10 bases in between. CDR3 length: 14 residues.

The V and J genes are TRBV27 and TRBJ2-2, with 9 bases matching TRBD1. V gave up 4 bases and J gave up 6 bases; unmatched junction bases: 12. This CDR3 has 17 amino acids. Germline lookup yields CDR1 MNHEY and CDR2 SMNVEV (reference sequence). The CDR3 region is CASSSLLLQGASGELFF. In nucleotides, the CDR3 is TGTGCCAGCAGTTCGCTACTCCTACAGGGGGCTTCCGGGGAGCTGTTTTTT.

The V gene is TRBV10-3, the J gene TRBJ2-7; TRBD1 aligns across 7 bases. The CDR3 totals 15 residues. Trimming cost V 7 bases and J 6 bases; bases outside gene matches: 15. Looked up from germline, CDR1 is ENHRY and CDR2 is SYGVKD. The CDR3 bases are TGTGCCATCACTGAACAGGGGCCCTACTTGGGCGAGCAGTACTTC. It yields the protein CAITEQGPYLGEQYF.

This clone has just a few counts. This chain links TRBV18 with TRBJ2-7; D remains ambiguous. The germline V gene encodes CDR1 KGHSH and CDR2 LQKENI. There are 15 residues in the CDR3. Between the trimmed V and J ends, which lost 0 bases and 1 base, there was a span of 10 bases. CDR3 protein: CASSPPWTDSYEQYF. CDR3 in DNA: TGTGCCAGCTCACCACCCTGGACGGATTCCTACGAGCAGTACTTC.

This clone was picked up one time. The V and J genes are TRBV6-5 and TRBJ1-2, with 7 bases lining up with TRBD1. Trimming removed 0 bases from V and 6 bases from J; junction bases left unmatched: 4. Looked up from germline, CDR1 is MNHEY and CDR2 is SVGAGI. CDR3 size: 14 residues. The CDR3 protein is CASSYSTGLDGYTF. In nucleotides, the CDR3 is TGTGCCAGCAGTTACTCGACAGGGCTAGATGGCTACACCTTC.

This sequence joins TRBV6-5 and TRBJ2-2; 13 bases map to TRBD2. Germline V gene sequence: CDR1 MNHEY, CDR2 SVGAGI. V lost 4 bases, J lost 5 bases, and 4 bases stayed unmatched. The CDR3 has 16 amino acids. This chain's CDR3 is CASSSRTSGGTGELFF. Here the CDR3 DNA reads TGTGCCAGCAGTTCCCGGACTAGCGGGGGAACCGGGGAGCTGTTTTTT.

The rearrangement links TRBV9 to TRBJ1-4, with D unclear. Trimming shortened V by 4 bases and J by 6 bases, and 13 bases separated the two germline ends. This CDR3 contains 14 residues. Germline values: CDR1 SGDLS, CDR2 YYNGEE. Here the CDR3 DNA reads TGTGCCAGCAGCCCCGGGTTAGGAGATGAAAAACTGTTTTTT. It is translated as CASSPGLGDEKLFF.

J is TRBJ1-1 and V is TRBV6-5, with 7 bases lining up with TRBD1. V was pared by 5 bases and J by 3 bases, with 6 bases of the junction left unmatched. The CDR3 covers 14 residues. Germline CDR1 and CDR2: MNHEY and SVGAGI. Here the CDR3 reads CASSHTGDHTEAFF. The CDR3 coding sequence is TGTGCCAGCAGTCATACAGGGGACCACACTGAAGCTTTCTTT.

Here the CDR3 reads CASSFAGRPNSPLHF. DNA of the CDR3: TGTGCCAGCAGCTTCGCGGGACGGCCTAATTCACCCCTCCACTTT. This sequence joins TRBV7-2 and TRBJ1-6, with a possible D match to TRBD1 (5 bases). This CDR3 is built from 15 residues. Germline assignment: CDR1 SGHTA and CDR2 FQGNSA. V lost 3 bases, J lost 6 bases, and 12 bases lay in between.

This clone was detected a few times. This chain uses TRBV19 with TRBJ1-5; no clear D. The CDR3 sequence is 14 residues long. Per the germline V gene, CDR1 is LNHDA and CDR2 is SQIVND (reference sequence). V lost 3 bases, J lost 0 bases, and 6 bases lay in between. The CDR3 DNA reads as TGTGCCAGTAGTATTATGGCTAGCAATCAGCCCCAGCATTTT. Its protein is CASSIMASNQPQHF.

CDR3 amino acids: CASSLSGTGANEQYF. In DNA, the CDR3 is TGTGCCAGCAGTTTATCTGGGACAGGGGCCAACGAGCAGTACTTC. The chain uses TRBV28 and TRBJ2-7, with 10 bases matching TRBD1. The V gene end was trimmed by 1 base and the J gene end by 5 bases; junction bases not matched to a gene: 5. Germline lookup yields CDR1 MDHEN and CDR2 SYDVKM. CDR3 size: 15 residues.

This clone has a single count. The J gene is TRBJ2-7, the V gene TRBV2; D unresolved. CDR3 length equals 11 residues. Trimming pared 8 bases from V and 2 bases from J, leaving 7 bases between. Germline V CDR1 and CDR2: SNHLY, FYNNEI. This CDR3 is CASLETYEQYF. The CDR3 region has the DNA TGTGCCAGCCTCGAGACCTACGAGCAGTACTTC.

The CDR3: CAIRVGDEADTQYF. The CDR3 nucleotides read TGTGCCATAAGGGTAGGGGACGAGGCAGATACGCAGTATTTT. The chain uses TRBV6-1 and TRBJ2-3; D could derive from TRBD1 or TRBD2 (5 bases each). V was clipped by 10 bases and J by 4 bases, with 18 bases between them. CDR1 and CDR2 (germline): MNHNS, SASEGT. This CDR3 is 14 amino acids long.

In its sample, this clone was seen once. The rearrangement joins TRBV28 to TRBJ1-2; 7 nucleotides agree with TRBD1. The germline V gene encodes CDR1 MDHEN and CDR2 SYDVKM. V dropped 6 bases and J dropped 4; count of bases not matched to a gene: 5. This CDR3 comprises 13 residues. The CDR3 DNA reads as TGTGCCAGCAGGGGACAGAGTTTCTATGGCTACACCTTC. Residues: CASRGQSFYGYTF.

This CDR3 reads CASSFQGARTEAFF. The CDR3 DNA is TGTGCCAGCAGTTTTCAGGGGGCGCGTACTGAAGCTTTCTTT. This sequence joins TRBV27 and TRBJ1-1; 8 bases fit TRBD1. Trimming cost V 3 bases and J 5 bases; bases outside gene matches: 5. This CDR3 has 14 residues. Germline lookup yields CDR1 MNHEY and CDR2 SMNVEV (reference sequence).

The V and J genes are TRBV7-2 and TRBJ2-4; weak D call: TRBD2 (5 bases). The germline V and J ends were trimmed by 4 bases and 0 bases, with 13 bases remaining between them. The CDR3 contains 16 residues. CDR1 and CDR2 from the germline V gene are SGHTA and FQGNSA. The CDR3 sequence is CASSYPGGLAKNIQYF. Here the CDR3 DNA reads TGTGCCAGCAGCTATCCGGGCGGACTAGCCAAAAACATTCAGTACTTC.

V and J are TRBV4-1 and TRBJ1-1; D gene uncertain. Trimming removed 0 bases from V and 6 bases from J, with 17 bases in between. CDR1 is MGHRA, CDR2 YSYEKL, per germline. This CDR3 contains 16 residues. The CDR3 protein is CASSQDASAWRPEAFF. CDR3 bases: TGCGCCAGCAGCCAAGATGCGAGTGCGTGGAGGCCTGAAGCTTTCTTT.

The CDR3 is CAWSLGSNYGYTF. CDR3 coding DNA: TGTGCCTGGAGTCTGGGTTCTAACTATGGCTACACCTTC. The chain has TRBV30 and TRBJ1-2; D remains ambiguous. The V gene lost 2 bases and the J gene lost 0 bases, with 7 bases spanning the gap. Germline loops: CDR1 GTSNPN, CDR2 SVGIG (reference sequence). This CDR3 is built from 13 residues. The variable domain in full, completed from reference TRBV30 and TRBJ1-2, reads SQTIHQWPATLVQPVGSPLSLECTVEGTSNPNLYWYRQAAGRGLQLLFYSVGIGQISSEVPQNLSASRPQDRQFILSSKKLLLSDSGFYLCAWSLGSNYGYTFGSGTRLTVV.

The rearrangement uses TRBV30 and TRBJ1-4; D is ambiguous. The V gene lost 5 bases and the J gene lost 0 bases, with 4 bases spanning the gap. Germline V gives CDR1 GTSNPN, CDR2 SVGIG (reference sequence). This CDR3 comprises 12 residues. As DNA, the CDR3 is TGTGCCTGGGGTGCAACTAATGAAAAACTGTTTTTT. It encodes CAWGATNEKLFF.